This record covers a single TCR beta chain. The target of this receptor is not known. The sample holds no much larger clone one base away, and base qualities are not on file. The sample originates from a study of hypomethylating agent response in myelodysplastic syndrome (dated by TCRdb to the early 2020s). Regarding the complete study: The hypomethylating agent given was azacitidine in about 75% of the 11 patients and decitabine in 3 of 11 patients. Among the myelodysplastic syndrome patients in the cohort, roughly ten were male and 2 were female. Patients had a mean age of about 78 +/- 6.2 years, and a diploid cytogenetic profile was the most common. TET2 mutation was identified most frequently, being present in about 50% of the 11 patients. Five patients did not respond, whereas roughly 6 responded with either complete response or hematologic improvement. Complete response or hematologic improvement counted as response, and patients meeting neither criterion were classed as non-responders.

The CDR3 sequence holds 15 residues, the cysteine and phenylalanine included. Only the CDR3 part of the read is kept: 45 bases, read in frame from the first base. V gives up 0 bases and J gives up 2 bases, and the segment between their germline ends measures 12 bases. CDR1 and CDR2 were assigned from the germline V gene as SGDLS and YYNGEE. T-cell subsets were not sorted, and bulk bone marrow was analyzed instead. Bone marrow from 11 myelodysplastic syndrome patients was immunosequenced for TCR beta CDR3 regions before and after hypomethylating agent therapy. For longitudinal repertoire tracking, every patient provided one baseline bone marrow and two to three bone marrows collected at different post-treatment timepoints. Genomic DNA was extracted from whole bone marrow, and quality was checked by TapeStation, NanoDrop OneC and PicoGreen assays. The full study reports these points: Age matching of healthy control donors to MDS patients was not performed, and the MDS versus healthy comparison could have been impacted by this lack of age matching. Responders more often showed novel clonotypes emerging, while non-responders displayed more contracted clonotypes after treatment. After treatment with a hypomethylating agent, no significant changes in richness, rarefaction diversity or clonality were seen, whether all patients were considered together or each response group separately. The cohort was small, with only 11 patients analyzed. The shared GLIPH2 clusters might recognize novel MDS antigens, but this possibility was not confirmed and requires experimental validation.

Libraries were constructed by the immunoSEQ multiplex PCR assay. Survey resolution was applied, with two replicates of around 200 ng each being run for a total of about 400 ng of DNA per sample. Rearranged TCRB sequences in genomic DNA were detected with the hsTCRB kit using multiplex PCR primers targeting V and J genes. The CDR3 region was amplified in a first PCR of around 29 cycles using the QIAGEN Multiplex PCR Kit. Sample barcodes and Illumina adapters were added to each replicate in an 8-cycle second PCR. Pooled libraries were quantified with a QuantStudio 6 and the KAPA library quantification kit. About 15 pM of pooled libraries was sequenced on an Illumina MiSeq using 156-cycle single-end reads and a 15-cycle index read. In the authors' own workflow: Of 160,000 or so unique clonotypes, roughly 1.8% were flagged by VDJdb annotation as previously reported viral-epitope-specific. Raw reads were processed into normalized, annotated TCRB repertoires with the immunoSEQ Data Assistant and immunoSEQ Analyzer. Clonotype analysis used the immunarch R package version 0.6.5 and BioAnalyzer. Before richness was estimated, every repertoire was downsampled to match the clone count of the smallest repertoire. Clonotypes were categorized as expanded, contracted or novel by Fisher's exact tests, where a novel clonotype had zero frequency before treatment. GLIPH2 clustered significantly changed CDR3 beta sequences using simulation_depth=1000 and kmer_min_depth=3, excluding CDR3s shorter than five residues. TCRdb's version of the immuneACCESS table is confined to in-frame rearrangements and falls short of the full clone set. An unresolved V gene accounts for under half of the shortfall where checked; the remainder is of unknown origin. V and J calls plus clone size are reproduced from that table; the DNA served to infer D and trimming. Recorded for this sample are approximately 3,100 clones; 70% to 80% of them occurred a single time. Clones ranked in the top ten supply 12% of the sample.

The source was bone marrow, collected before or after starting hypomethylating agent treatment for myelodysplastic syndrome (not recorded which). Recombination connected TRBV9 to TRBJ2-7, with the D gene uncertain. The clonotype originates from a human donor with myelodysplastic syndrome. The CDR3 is CASSVEETTPYEQYF. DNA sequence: TGTGCCAGCAGCGTAGAGGAGACGACTCCCTACGAGCAGTACTTC.